This T cell receptor (beta chain) came from a study of T cells after yellow fever vaccination. In TCRdb, the 5' RACE reads were re-called with MiXCR into one record per CDR3 protein. The table shows about 320,000 distinct CDR3 sequences, with about 11% occurring only once. Trimming took off 3 bases at V and 3 bases at J, with 15 bases between the two ends. Germline V CDR1 and CDR2: DFQATT, SNEGSKA (reference sequence). The CDR3 runs to 15 residues. The input for sequencing was CD4+ T cells sorted from PBMCs, taken 45 days after the yellow fever booster vaccination. The chain combines TRBV20-1 with TRBJ1-5; the D gene is possibly TRBD1 (5 bases). The sequence came from a man aged 18 to 30 who received the YFV17D yellow fever vaccine. As DNA, the CDR3 is TGCAGTGCTAGGGAAGGAGAACAGGACAATCAGCCCCAGCATTTT. This codes for CSAREGEQDNQPQHF.